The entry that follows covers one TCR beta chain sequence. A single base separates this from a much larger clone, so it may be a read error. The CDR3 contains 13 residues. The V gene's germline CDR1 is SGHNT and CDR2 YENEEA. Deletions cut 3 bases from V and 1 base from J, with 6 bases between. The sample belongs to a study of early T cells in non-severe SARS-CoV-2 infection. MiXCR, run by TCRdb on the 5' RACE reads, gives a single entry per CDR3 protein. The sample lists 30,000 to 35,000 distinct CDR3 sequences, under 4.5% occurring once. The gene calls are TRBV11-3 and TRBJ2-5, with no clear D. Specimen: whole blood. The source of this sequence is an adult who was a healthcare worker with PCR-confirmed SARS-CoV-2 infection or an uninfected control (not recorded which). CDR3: CASSFDGQETQYF. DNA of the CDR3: TGTGCCAGCAGCTTCGACGGCCAAGAGACCCAGTACTTC.